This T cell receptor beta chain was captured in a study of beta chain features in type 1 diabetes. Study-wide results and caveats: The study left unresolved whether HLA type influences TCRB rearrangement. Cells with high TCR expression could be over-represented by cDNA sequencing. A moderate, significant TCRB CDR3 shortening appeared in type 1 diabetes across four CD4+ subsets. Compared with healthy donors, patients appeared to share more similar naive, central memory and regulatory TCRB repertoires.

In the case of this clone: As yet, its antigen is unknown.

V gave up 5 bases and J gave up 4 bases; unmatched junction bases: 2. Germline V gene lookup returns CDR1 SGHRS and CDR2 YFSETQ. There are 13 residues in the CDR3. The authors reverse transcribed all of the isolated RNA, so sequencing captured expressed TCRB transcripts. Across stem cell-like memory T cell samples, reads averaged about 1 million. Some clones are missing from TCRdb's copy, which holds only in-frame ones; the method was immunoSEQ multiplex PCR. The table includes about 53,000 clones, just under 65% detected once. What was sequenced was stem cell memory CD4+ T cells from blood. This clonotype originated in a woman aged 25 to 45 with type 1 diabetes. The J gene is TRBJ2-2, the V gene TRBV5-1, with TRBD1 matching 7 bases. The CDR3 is CASSNRGTGELFF. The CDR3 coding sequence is TGCGCCAGCAGTAACAGGGGCACCGGGGAGCTGTTTTTT.